This TCR beta chain is drawn from a study of CD8+ T cells in alopecia areata. Looking at the study overall: Treated patients were given oral tofacitinib, which was dosed at 5 to 10 mg twice daily. Scalp area affected, as a percentage, set the severity score of treated patients. Overall study findings and caveats: Clonality was higher in lesional than normal scalp, especially in alopecia totalis/universalis. Scalp samples also yield sequences of resident alphabeta T cells from normal skin.

This clone was observed once. Its antigen is still unknown. The V gene end was trimmed by 5 bases and the J gene end by 5 bases; junction bases not matched to a gene: 14. Germline V CDR1 and CDR2: SGHTA, FQGNSA. The CDR3 has 16 amino acids. Treatment in this sample: oral pan-JAK inhibitor, 5-10 mg twice daily. Following RNA extraction, reverse transcription yielded cDNA that acted as the sequencing template. Repertoires were generated with immunoSEQ multiplex PCR, while TCRdb's copy carries only in-frame clones and drops some. The sample lists 140,000 to 150,000 clones, 50% to 65% occurring once. The chain carries TRBV7-2 and TRBJ2-7, with TRBD1 matching 8 bases. The TCR originated in a human donor with alopecia areata. The sequenced sample was CD8+ T cells sorted from blood, obtained at week 4, from a patient treated with tofacitinib. CDR3 in DNA: TGTGCCAGCAGCATTAGGTTGGACAGGGATTTAAACGAGCAGTACTTC. It specifies CASSIRLDRDLNEQYF.